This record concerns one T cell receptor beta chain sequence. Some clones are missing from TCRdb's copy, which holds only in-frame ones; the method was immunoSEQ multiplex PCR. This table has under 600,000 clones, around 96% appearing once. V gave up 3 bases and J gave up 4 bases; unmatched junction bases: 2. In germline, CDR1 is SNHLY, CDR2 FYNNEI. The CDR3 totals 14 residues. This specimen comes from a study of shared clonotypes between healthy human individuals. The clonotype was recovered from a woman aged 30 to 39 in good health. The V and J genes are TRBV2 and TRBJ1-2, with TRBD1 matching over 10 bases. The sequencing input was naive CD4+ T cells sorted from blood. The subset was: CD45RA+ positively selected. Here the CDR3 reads CASSDRDRGYGYTF. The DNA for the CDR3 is TGTGCCAGCAGTGATAGGGACAGGGGCTATGGCTACACCTTC.